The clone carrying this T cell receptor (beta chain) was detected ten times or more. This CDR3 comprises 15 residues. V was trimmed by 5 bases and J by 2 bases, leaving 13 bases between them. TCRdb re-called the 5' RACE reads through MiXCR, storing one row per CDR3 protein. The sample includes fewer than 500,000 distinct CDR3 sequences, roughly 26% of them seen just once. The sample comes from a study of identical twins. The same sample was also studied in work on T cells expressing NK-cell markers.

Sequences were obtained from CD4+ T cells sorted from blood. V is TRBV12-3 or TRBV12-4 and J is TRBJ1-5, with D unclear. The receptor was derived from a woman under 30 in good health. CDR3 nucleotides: TGTGCCAGCAGTCAGAGGAGTGGGGGCAATCAGCCCCAGCATTTT. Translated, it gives CASSQRSGGNQPQHF.